This TCR beta chain derives from a study of PD-1 blockade in classical Hodgkin lymphoma. No patient escaped relapse after autologous stem cell transplantation, and brentuximab vedotin exposure varied. Best response was recorded as complete response, partial response or progressive disease. Remarks on this clone: The antigen is not known.

General study results and limits: The study found complete responders had baseline diversity similar to newly diagnosed patients.

Sequenced by immunoSEQ multiplex PCR; TCRdb stores in-frame clones only, minus some. Of tens of thousands of clones in the sample, roughly 70% were seen once. V lost 4 bases, J lost 5 bases, and 5 bases stayed unmatched. Germline V gene sequence: CDR1 SGHTA, CDR2 FQGNSA. CDR3 length equals 15 residues. The chain employs TRBV7-2 and TRBJ2-5, with TRBD2 matching 12 bases. The origin of this receptor is a human donor with classical Hodgkin lymphoma. The specimen comprised peripheral blood mononuclear cells (PBMCs), sampled before the second cycle of nivolumab. In nucleotides, the CDR3 is TGTGCCAGCAGCTGGACTAGCGGGGAGGGGGAGACCCAGTACTTC. Translated: CASSWTSGEGETQYF.